The T cell receptor beta chain described here comes from a study of HIV-infected children after antiretroviral therapy interruption. RNA-based 3' RACE libraries used unique molecular identifiers. Each CDR3 protein gets one entry after TCRdb re-called the 3' RACE reads with MiXCR. The sample consists of 35,000 to 50,000 distinct CDR3 sequences, under 8% of them appearing once. V gave up 7 bases and J gave up 9 bases, with 12 bases separating them. This CDR3 spans 12 amino acids. Documented treatment: PENTA 11 planned treatment interruption arm or continuous ART arm. The rearrangement uses TRBV12-3 or TRBV12-4 and TRBJ2-2; the D is unclear. The specimen was CD45RA+ CD4+ T cells from PBMCs, pooled from several time points, collected from a donor given antiretroviral therapy, either interrupted or continuous. Described subset: naive CD4+ CD45RA+ CD45RO- T cells. The source is a pool of human donors with HIV. The CDR3 here is CASTSIVRELFF. CDR3 bases: TGTGCCAGCACCTCAATAGTCAGGGAGCTGTTTTTT.